This TCR beta chain comes out of a study of naive and memory T cell subsets. The beta constant-region primer was an equimolar mix of two oligonucleotides covering TRBC1 and TRBC2. Nested alpha and beta constant-region primers with the SP2 primer drove four PCR rounds on ligated cDNA. A 12-nucleotide UMI and the SP2 primer were added to the cDNA 3' end by oligonucleotide ligation. TCRdb re-called the UMI-ligation and nested PCR reads through MiXCR, storing one row per CDR3 protein. Of roughly 100,000 distinct CDR3 sequences listed, roughly 15% are singletons. About this clonotype: Antigen: not known.

General study results and limits: RNA-based TCR counts may shift with T cell activation and differentiation. From naive to CM, EM and EMRA, diversity decreased and Gini increased. A few larger clonotypes appeared in naive repertoires, especially CD8, possibly memory cells re-expressing CD45RA.

The CDR3 loop spans 18 amino acids. In germline, CDR1 is SQVTM, CDR2 ANQGSEA. J lost 7 bases, V lost 4 bases, and 20 bases had no gene match. The receptor was derived from a human donor in good health. Material for sequencing was naive CD8+ T cells from blood. The V gene is TRBV29-1, the J gene TRBJ2-3; 10 bases are a match to TRBD1. The CDR3 region is CSVVFVGTGAKWPNTQYF. In nucleotides, the CDR3 is TGCAGCGTTGTTTTCGTCGGGACAGGGGCTAAATGGCCCAATACGCAGTATTTT.